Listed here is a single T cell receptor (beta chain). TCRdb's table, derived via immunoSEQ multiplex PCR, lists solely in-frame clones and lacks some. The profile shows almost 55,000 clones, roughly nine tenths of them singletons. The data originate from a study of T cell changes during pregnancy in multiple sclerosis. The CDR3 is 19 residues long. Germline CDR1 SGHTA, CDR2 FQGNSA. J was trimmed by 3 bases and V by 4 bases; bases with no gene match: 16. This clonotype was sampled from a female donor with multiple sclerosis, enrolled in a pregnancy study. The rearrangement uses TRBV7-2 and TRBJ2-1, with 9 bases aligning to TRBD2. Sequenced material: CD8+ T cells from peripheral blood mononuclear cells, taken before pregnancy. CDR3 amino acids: CASSSGIGPSGDLYNEQFF. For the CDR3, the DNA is TGTGCCAGCAGCTCAGGAATTGGGCCTAGCGGGGATCTCTACAATGAGCAGTTCTTC.